These T cell receptor beta chains were read from a single sample in a study of T cells in narcolepsy. TCRdb's copy holds only in-frame clones and misses some; the assay was immunoSEQ multiplex PCR. This sample yields 25,000 to 35,000 clones, of which 79% are seen a single time; approximately 6.3% belongs to the top ten. The specimen sequenced was memory (CD45RA-) CD4+ T cells from blood. The origin of the receptors is a human donor in good health. Both conserved end residues are part of each CDR3. A D gene is named only where the DNA matches it firmly. A row's size may be missing; if present it is once, few, many or a size class.

clone_size	v_call	d_call	j_call	cdr3_aa	cdr3_nt
medium-sized	TRBV7-2	.	TRBJ2-3	CASSLGSPDTQYF	TGTGCCAGCAGCTTGGGTAGCCCAGATACGCAGTATTTT
.	TRBV18	.	TRBJ1-5	CASSPGAGGNQPQHF	TGTGCCAGCTCACCAGGGGCTGGTGGCAATCAGCCCCAGCATTTT
.	TRBV21-1	.	TRBJ1-2	CASSKGEHSRDRVFGYTF	TGTGCCAGCAGCAAAGGTGAACACTCCCGGGACAGGGTGTTTGGCTACACCTTC
.	TRBV4-3	.	TRBJ1-4	CASSQAGSGNEKLFF	TGCGCCAGCAGCCAAGCTGGATCAGGGAATGAAAAACTGTTTTTT
.	TRBV4-2	.	TRBJ1-1	CASSRSSDRGMRDTEAFF	TGTGCCAGCAGCCGATCGAGTGATCGGGGTATGAGGGACACTGAAGCTTTCTTT
.	TRBV5-1	.	TRBJ2-5	CASSVTWGETQYF	TGCGCCAGCAGCGTGACATGGGGAGAGACCCAGTACTTC
.	TRBV11-2	.	TRBJ2-5	CASTLQGETQYF	TGTGCCAGCACCTTGCAGGGAGAGACCCAGTACTTC
.	TRBV19	TRBD1	TRBJ1-1	CASSPRGQVPGTEAFF	TGTGCCAGTAGTCCCCGGGGACAGGTACCGGGCACTGAAGCTTTCTTT
once	TRBV5-5	.	TRBJ2-7	CASSRVGADEQYF	TGTGCCAGCAGCCGAGTCGGGGCGGACGAGCAGTACTTC
few	TRBV13	.	TRBJ2-7	CASSLGDREAHEQYF	TGTGCCAGCAGCTTAGGCGACAGGGAGGCCCACGAGCAGTACTTC
.	TRBV10-3	.	TRBJ2-5	CAISESRDETQYF	TGTGCCATCAGTGAGTCCAGGGATGAGACCCAGTACTTC
medium-sized	TRBV10-2	.	TRBJ2-7	CASSDGSRSYEQYF	TGCGCCAGCAGTGACGGGAGTAGATCCTACGAGCAGTACTTC
.	TRBV5-5	TRBD1	TRBJ2-5	CASSFRQGETQYF	TGTGCCAGCAGCTTCCGACAGGGGGAGACCCAGTACTTC
.	TRBV5-5	TRBD2	TRBJ2-3	CASSPTLAESLDTQYF	TGTGCCAGCAGCCCTACACTAGCGGAGTCATTAGATACGCAGTATTTT
.	TRBV2	TRBD2	TRBJ2-5	CASRARLAGRQETQYF	TGTGCCAGCAGGGCTAGACTAGCGGGAAGACAAGAGACCCAGTACTTC
.	TRBV6-5	TRBD1	TRBJ1-1	CASSRQGGNTEAFF	TGTGCCAGCAGCAGACAGGGCGGGAACACTGAAGCTTTCTTT
.	TRBV18	TRBD1	TRBJ1-2	CASSPRRTGGGDYGYTF	TGTGCCAGCTCACCGCGGAGGACAGGGGGCGGCGACTATGGCTACACCTTC
.	TRBV7-8	TRBD2	TRBJ2-3	CASSLGRLAGTDTQYF	TGTGCCAGCAGCTTAGGCCGACTAGCAGGAACAGATACGCAGTATTTT
.	TRBV4-2	.	TRBJ2-7	CASSQDGRAAGDEQYF	TGTGCCAGCAGCCAAGATGGGCGGGCGGCTGGCGACGAGCAGTACTTC
.	TRBV29-1	.	TRBJ2-5	CSVAQGQETQYF	TGCAGCGTGGCACAGGGCCAAGAGACCCAGTACTTC
once	TRBV7-3	TRBD2	TRBJ2-3	CASSSGLAGAGTQYF	TGTGCCAGCAGCTCAGGACTAGCGGGGGCCGGTACGCAGTATTTT
.	TRBV11-1	.	TRBJ1-1	CASSPQRVKTEAFF	TGTGCCAGCAGCCCTCAACGGGTTAAGACTGAAGCTTTCTTT
.	TRBV4-1	TRBD2	TRBJ2-7	CASSHVGGRRLAGGGEQYF	TGCGCCAGCAGCCACGTAGGGGGCCGACGACTAGCGGGAGGAGGGGAGCAGTACTTC
.	TRBV7-3	TRBD2	TRBJ2-3	CASKLASGADTQYF	TGTGCCAGCAAGTTGGCTAGCGGGGCAGATACGCAGTATTTT
.	TRBV7-6	TRBD2	TRBJ2-1	CASSFDASGSSYNEQFF	TGTGCCAGCAGCTTCGACGCTAGCGGAAGCTCCTACAATGAGCAGTTCTTC
.	TRBV7-8	TRBD1	TRBJ1-1	CASSLTIGQGAEAFF	TGTGCCAGCAGCTTAACAATCGGACAGGGTGCTGAAGCTTTCTTT
.	TRBV30	TRBD1	TRBJ1-5	CAWGQAGQPQHF	TGTGCCTGGGGACAGGCCGGACAGCCCCAGCATTTT
.	TRBV9	.	TRBJ1-3	CASSDGLARRNTIYF	TGTGCCAGCAGCGACGGCCTGGCTCGGAGAAACACCATATATTTT
.	TRBV30	TRBD2	TRBJ2-1	CAWSRGGPSYNEQFF	TGTGCCTGGAGTCGGGGGGGGCCCTCCTACAATGAGCAGTTCTTC
.	TRBV19	.	TRBJ2-7	CASSMTAVSSYEQYF	TGTGCCAGTAGTATGACAGCGGTGAGCTCCTACGAGCAGTACTTC
.	TRBV6-5	.	TRBJ1-2	CASSEGQGLYGYTF	TGTGCCAGCAGTGAAGGTCAGGGCCTCTATGGCTACACCTTC
.	TRBV9	.	TRBJ2-7	CASSVGDGTEQYF	TGTGCCAGCAGCGTAGGGGACGGTACGGAGCAGTACTTC
once	TRBV4-3	TRBD1	TRBJ1-1	CASSLPRGDRSTEAFF	TGCGCCAGCAGCCTCCCACGGGGGGACAGGTCCACTGAAGCTTTCTTT
.	TRBV19	.	TRBJ1-5	CASNGRGSQPQHF	TGTGCCAGTAATGGCAGGGGTAGTCAGCCCCAGCATTTT
.	TRBV11-2	.	TRBJ1-3	CASSRPTGNPSGNTIYF	TGTGCCAGCAGCCGACCGACAGGAAACCCCTCTGGAAACACCATATATTTT
.	TRBV7-9	.	TRBJ1-1	CASSHQGRKAFF	TGTGCCAGCAGCCATCAAGGACGGAAAGCTTTCTTT
.	TRBV19	.	TRBJ2-2	CASSIRPAGPTGELFF	TGTGCCAGTAGTATTCGCCCCGCAGGCCCGACCGGGGAGCTGTTTTTT
few	TRBV2	TRBD1	TRBJ2-7	CASSASPGQGTEQYF	TGTGCCAGCAGCGCAAGCCCGGGACAGGGGACCGAGCAGTACTTC
few	TRBV29-1	.	TRBJ2-1	CSVEGGGKFNEQFF	TGCAGCGTCGAGGGGGGGGGCAAATTCAATGAGCAGTTCTTC
.	TRBV27	TRBD1	TRBJ2-7	CAGSVGQGTSYEQYF	TGTGCCGGCAGTGTGGGACAGGGGACATCCTACGAGCAGTACTTC
.	TRBV19	.	TRBJ2-7	CASRPGTSYEQYF	TGTGCCAGTAGACCCGGGACCTCCTACGAGCAGTACTTC
.	TRBV6-6	.	TRBJ2-3	CASSYQTRATQYF	TGTGCCAGCAGTTATCAAACTAGAGCTACGCAGTATTTT
few	TRBV19	.	TRBJ1-1	CASSIGQRNRNTEAFF	TGTGCCAGTAGTATTGGGCAAAGGAACAGGAACACTGAAGCTTTCTTT
.	TRBV30	.	TRBJ2-4	CAWNSKNIQYF	TGTGCCTGGAACAGCAAAAACATTCAGTACTTC
.	TRBV6-5	TRBD1	TRBJ2-7	CASRYLPGQIYEQYF	TGTGCCAGCAGATACCTCCCGGGACAGATTTACGAGCAGTACTTC
.	TRBV7-9	.	TRBJ2-1	CASSLVVGTYNEQFF	TGTGCCAGCAGCTTAGTAGTGGGAACCTACAATGAGCAGTTCTTC
once	TRBV29-1	TRBD2	TRBJ2-1	CSAMVGNSREKGVNEQFF	TGCAGCGCGATGGTCGGTAACTCGCGGGAGAAAGGGGTCAATGAGCAGTTCTTC
.	TRBV6-1	.	TRBJ1-3	CASGGMLSSGNTIYF	TGTGCCAGCGGAGGCATGCTTAGCTCTGGAAACACCATATATTTT
once	TRBV4-1	.	TRBJ2-2	CASSQEKTGTTGELFF	TGCGCCAGCAGCCAAGAAAAAACAGGGACCACCGGGGAGCTGTTTTTT
.	TRBV7-3	.	TRBJ2-5	CASSQGYQETQYF	TGTGCCAGCAGCCAGGGGTACCAAGAGACCCAGTACTTC
.	TRBV18	.	TRBJ2-7	CASSPRQDSYEQYF	TGTGCCAGCTCACCGCGACAGGACTCCTACGAGCAGTACTTC
.	TRBV2	TRBD1	TRBJ1-5	CASTRGTGKRQPQHF	TGTGCCAGCACTCGGGGGACAGGGAAGAGACAGCCCCAGCATTTT
.	TRBV19	.	TRBJ1-4	CASRTGPNREKLFF	TGTGCCAGTAGAACGGGACCGAACCGTGAAAAACTGTTTTTT